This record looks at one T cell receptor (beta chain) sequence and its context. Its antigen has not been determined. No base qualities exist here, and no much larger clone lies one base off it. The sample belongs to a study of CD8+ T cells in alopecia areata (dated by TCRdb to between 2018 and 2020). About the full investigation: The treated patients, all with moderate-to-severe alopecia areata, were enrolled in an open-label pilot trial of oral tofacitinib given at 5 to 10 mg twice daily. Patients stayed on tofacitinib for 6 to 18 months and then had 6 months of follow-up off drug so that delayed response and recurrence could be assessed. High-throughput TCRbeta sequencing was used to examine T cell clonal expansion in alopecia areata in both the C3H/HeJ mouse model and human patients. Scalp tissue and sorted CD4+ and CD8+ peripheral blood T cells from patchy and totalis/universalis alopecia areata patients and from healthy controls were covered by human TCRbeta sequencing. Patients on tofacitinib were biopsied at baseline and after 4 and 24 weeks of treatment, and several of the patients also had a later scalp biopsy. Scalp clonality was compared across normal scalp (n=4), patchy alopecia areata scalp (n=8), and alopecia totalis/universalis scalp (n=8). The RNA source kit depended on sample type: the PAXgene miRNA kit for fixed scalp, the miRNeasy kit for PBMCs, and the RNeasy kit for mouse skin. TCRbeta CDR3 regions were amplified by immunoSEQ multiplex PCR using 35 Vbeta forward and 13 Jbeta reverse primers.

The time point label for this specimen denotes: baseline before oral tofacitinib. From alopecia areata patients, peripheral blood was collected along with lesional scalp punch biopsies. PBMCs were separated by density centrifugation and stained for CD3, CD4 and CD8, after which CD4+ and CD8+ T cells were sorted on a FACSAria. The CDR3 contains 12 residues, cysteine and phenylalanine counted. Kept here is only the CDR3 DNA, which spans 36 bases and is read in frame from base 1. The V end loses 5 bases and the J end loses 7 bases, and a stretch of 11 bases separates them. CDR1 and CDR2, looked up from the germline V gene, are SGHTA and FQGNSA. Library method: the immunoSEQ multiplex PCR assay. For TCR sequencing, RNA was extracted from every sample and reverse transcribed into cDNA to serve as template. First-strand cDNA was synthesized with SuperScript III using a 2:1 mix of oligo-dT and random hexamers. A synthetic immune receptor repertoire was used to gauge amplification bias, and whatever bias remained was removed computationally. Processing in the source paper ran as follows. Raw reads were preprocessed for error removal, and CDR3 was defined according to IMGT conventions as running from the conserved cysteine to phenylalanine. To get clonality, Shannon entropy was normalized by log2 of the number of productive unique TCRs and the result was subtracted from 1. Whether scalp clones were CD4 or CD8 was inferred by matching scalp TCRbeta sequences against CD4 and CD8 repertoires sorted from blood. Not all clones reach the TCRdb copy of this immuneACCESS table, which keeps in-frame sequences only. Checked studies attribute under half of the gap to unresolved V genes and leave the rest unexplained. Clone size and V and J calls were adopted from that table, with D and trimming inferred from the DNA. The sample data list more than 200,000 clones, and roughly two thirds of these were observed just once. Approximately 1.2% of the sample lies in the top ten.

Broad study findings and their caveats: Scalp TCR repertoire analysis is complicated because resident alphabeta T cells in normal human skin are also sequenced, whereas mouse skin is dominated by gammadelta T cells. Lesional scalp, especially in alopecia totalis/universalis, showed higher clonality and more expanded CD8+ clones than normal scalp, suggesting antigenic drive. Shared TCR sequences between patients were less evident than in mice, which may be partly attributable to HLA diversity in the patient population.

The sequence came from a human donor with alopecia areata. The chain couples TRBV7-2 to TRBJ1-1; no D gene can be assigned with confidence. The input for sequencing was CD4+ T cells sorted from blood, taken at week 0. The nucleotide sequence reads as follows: TGTGCCAGCAGCCGCCGGCTCGGTGAAGCTTTCTTT. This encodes CASSRRLGEAFF. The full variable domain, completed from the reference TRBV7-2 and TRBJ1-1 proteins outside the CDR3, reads GAGVSQSPSNKVTEKGKDVELRCDPISGHTALYWYRQSLGQGLEFLIYFQGNSAPDKSGLPSDRFSAERTGGSVSTLTIQRTQQEDSAVYLCASSRRLGEAFFGQGTRLTVV.